This T cell receptor (beta chain) came from a study of blood T cell repertoires in COVID-19. TCRdb keeps only in-frame clones here, not all; method: immunoSEQ multiplex PCR. The table records roughly 23,000 clones, more than 90% of them present only once. The receptor's source is a woman between 65 and 79 years old with active COVID-19. Specimen: peripheral blood.

CDR3 in DNA: TGTGCCAGCTCAACTTTCGGACAGGAATTACCGGATCGATCCTACGAGCAGTACTTC. Translation: CASSTFGQELPDRSYEQYF. V usage is TRBV18 and J usage is TRBJ2-7, with TRBD1 matching 7 bases. This CDR3 has 19 amino acids. Trimming cost V 5 bases and J 1 base; bases outside gene matches: 20. CDR1 and CDR2 from the germline V gene are KGHSH and LQKENI. Looking up the rest from reference TRBV18 and TRBJ2-7 gives the full variable domain: NAGVMQNPRHLVRRRGQEARLRCSPMKGHSHVYWYRQLPEEGLKFMVYLQKENIIDESGMPKERFSAEFPKEGPSILRIQQVVRGDSAAYFCASSTFGQELPDRSYEQYFGPGTRLTVT.